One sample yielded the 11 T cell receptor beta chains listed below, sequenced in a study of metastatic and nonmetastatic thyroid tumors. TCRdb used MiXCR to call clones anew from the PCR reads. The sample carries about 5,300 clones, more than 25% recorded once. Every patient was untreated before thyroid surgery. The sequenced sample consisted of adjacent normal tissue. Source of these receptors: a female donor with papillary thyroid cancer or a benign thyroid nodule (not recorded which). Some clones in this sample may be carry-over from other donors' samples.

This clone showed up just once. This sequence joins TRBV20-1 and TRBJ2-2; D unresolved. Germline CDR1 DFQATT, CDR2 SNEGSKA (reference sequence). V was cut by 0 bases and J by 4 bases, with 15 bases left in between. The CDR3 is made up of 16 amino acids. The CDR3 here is CSARDHNGSPTGELFF. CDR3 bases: TGCAGTGCTAGAGATCATAACGGCAGCCCCACCGGGGAGCTGTTTTTT.

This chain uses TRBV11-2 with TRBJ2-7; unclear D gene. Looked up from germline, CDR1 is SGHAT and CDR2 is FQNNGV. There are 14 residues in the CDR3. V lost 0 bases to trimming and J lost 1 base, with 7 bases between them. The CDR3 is CASSLEYNSYEQYF. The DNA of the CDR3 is TGTGCCAGCAGCTTAGAATATAATTCCTACGAGCAGTACTTC.

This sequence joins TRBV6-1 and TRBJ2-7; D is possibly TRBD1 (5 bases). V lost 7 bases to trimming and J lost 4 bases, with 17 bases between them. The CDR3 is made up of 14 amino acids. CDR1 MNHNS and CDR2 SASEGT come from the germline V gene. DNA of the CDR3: TGTGCCAGCACCCGGACATCGACCCCTTACGAGCAGTACTTC. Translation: CASTRTSTPYEQYF.

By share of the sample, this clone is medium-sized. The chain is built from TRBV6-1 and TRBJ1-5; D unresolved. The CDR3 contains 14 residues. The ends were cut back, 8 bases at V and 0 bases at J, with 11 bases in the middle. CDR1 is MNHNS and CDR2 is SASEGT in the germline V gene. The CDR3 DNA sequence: TGTGCCAGCTGGTCCGGTTATAGCAATCAGCCCCAGCATTTT. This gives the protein CASWSGYSNQPQHF.

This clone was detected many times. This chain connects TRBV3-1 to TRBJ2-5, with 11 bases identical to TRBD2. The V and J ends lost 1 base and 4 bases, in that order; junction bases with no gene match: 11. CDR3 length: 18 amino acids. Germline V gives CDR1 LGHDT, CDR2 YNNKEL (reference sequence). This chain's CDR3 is CASSQAVAGGLKGETQYF. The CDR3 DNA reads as TGTGCCAGCAGCCAAGCGGTAGCGGGGGGGCTTAAGGGAGAGACCCAGTACTTC.

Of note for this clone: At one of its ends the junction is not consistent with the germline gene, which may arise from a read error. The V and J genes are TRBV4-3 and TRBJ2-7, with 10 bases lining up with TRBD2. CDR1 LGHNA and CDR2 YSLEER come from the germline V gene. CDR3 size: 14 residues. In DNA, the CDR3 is TGCGCCAGTCCGACTAGCGGGTTCTACTACAAGCAGTACTTC. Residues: CASPTSGFYYKQYF.

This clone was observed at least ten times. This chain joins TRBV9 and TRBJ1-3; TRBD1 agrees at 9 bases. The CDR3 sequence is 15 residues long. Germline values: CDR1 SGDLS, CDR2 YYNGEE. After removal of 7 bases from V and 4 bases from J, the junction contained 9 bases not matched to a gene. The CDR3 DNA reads TGTGCCAGCGGGGGGACAGGGTTGTCCGGAAACACCATATATTTT. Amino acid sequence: CASGGTGLSGNTIYF.

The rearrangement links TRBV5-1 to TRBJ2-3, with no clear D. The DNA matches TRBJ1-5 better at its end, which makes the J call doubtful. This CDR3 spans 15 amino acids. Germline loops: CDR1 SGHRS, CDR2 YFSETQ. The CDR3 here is CSTRPDCTSTDTQHF. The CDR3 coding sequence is TGCTCCACCCGTCCGGACTGCACTAGCACAGATACGCAGCATTTT.

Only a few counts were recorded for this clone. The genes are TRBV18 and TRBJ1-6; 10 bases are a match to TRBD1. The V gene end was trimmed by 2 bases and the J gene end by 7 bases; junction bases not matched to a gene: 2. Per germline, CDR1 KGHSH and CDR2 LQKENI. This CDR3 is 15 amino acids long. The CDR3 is CASSPTGQGNSPLHF. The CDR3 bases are TGTGCCAGCTCACCAACGGGACAGGGGAATTCACCCCTCCACTTT. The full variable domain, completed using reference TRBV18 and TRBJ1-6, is NAGVMQNPRHLVRRRGQEARLRCSPMKGHSHVYWYRQLPEEGLKFMVYLQKENIIDESGMPKERFSAEFPKEGPSILRIQQVVRGDSAAYFCASSPTGQGNSPLHFGNGTRLTVT.

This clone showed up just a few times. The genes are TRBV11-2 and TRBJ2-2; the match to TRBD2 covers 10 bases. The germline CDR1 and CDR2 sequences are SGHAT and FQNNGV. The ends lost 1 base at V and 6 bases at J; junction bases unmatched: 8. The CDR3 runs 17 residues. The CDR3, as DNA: TGTGCCAGCAGCTTAGGAGCGGGAGGGCCTGTGGCCGGGGAGCTGTTTTTT. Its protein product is CASSLGAGGPVAGELFF.

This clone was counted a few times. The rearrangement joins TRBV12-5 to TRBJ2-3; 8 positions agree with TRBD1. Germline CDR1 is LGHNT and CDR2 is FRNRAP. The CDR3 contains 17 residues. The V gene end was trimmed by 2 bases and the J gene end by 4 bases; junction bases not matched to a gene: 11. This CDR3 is CASGLPPGQGWSDTQYF. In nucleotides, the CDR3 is TGTGCTAGTGGTTTGCCCCCCGGACAGGGTTGGTCAGATACGCAGTATTTT.